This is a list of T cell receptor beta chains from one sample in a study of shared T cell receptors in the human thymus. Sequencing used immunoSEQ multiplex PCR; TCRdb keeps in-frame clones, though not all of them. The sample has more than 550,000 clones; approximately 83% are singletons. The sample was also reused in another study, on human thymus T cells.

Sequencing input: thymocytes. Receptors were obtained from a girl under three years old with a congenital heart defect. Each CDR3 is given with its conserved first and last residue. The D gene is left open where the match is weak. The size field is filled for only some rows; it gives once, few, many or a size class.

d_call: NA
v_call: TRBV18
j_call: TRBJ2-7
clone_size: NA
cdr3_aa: CASSPREGGYEQYF
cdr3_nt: TGTGCCAGCTCACCAAGAGAGGGAGGCTACGAGCAGTACTTC

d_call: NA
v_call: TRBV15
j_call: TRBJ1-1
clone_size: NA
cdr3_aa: CATSRGPGLSEAFF
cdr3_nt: TGTGCCACCAGCAGAGGGCCAGGGCTTTCTGAAGCTTTCTTT

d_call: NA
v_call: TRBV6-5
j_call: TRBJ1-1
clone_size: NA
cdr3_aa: CASSYSRGSGGAFF
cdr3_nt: TGTGCCAGCAGTTACTCCCGAGGGTCAGGTGGAGCTTTCTTT

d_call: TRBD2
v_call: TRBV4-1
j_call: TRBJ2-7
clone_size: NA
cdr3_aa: CASSPGTSVASYEQYF
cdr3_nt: TGCGCCAGCAGTCCCGGGACTAGCGTGGCCTCCTACGAGCAGTACTTC

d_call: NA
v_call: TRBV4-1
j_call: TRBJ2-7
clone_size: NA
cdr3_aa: CASSPGHRAGAPPREQYF
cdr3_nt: TGCGCCAGCAGCCCAGGACACCGAGCAGGGGCCCCTCCTCGCGAGCAGTACTTC

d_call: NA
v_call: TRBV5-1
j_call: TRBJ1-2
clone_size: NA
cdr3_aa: CASSLAEAENYSNYGYTF
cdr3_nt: TGCGCCAGCAGCTTGGCCGAGGCAGAAAACTACTCTAACTATGGCTACACCTTC

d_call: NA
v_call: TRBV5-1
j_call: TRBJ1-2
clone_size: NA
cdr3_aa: CASSLDLRGWSYGYTF
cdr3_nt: TGCGCCAGCAGCTTGGATCTCAGGGGATGGAGCTATGGCTACACCTTC

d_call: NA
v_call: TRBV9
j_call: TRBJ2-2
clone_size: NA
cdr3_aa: CASSALEARGHTGELFF
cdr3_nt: TGTGCCAGCAGCGCTTTAGAAGCTAGAGGGCACACCGGGGAGCTGTTTTTT

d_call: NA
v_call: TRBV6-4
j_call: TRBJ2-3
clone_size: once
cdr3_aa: CATRFRTSTDTQYF
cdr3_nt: TGTGCCACTCGGTTTCGGACTAGCACAGATACGCAGTATTTT

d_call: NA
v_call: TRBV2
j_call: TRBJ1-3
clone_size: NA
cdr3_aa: CASSEPRQTSSGNTIYF
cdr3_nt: TGTGCCAGCAGTGAACCTAGACAGACGAGCTCTGGAAACACCATATATTTT

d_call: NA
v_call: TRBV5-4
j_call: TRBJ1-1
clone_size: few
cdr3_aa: CASSLRRNTEAFF
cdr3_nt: TGTGCCAGCAGCTTGCGCAGGAACACTGAAGCTTTCTTT

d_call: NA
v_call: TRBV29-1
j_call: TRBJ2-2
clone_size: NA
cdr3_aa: CSVLRIANTGELFF
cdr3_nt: TGCAGCGTTCTCCGTATCGCGAACACCGGGGAGCTGTTTTTT

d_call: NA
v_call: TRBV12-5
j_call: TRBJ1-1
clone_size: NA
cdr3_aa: CASGLAYEEVDGLNTEAFF
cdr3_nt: TGTGCTAGTGGTTTGGCATATGAAGAGGTGGATGGTCTGAACACTGAAGCTTTCTTT

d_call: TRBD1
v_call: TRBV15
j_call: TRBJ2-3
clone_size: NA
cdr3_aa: CATSPRDREQDTQYF
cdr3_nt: TGTGCCACCAGCCCTCGGGACAGGGAACAAGATACGCAGTATTTT

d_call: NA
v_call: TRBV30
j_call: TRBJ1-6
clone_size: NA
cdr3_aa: CAWSYPGNSPLHF
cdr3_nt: TGTGCCTGGAGTTACCCCGGTAATTCACCCCTCCACTTT

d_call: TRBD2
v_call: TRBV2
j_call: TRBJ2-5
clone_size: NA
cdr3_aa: CASSSSDGGAGETQYF
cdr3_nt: TGTGCCAGCAGCTCAAGCGACGGGGGGGCCGGAGAGACCCAGTACTTC

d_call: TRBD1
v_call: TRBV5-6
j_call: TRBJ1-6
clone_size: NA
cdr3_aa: CASSLGTGSSYNSPLHF
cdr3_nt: TGTGCCAGCAGCTTGGGGACAGGGAGCTCCTATAATTCACCCCTCCACTTT

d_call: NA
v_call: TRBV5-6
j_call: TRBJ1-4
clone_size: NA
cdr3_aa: CASSRIGHQSIVSNEKLFF
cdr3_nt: TGTGCCAGCAGCCGCATTGGACACCAAAGTATTGTATCTAATGAAAAACTGTTTTTT